The 15 T cell receptor beta chains listed next were all sequenced from one sample in a study of a mutant IDH1 vaccine in newly diagnosed glioma. These TCRs are of unknown antigen specificity. Produced via immunoSEQ multiplex PCR; TCRdb's table is partial and in-frame only. The table shows about 28,000 clones, with more than 70% occurring only once. As for time point: week 5, during vaccination. The investigators gave 300 ug of mutant IDH1 20-mer peptide in each vaccine dose, together with topical imiquimod. The sequences come from PBMCs, collected from a glioma patient whose treatment included an IDH1 peptide vaccine. These TCRs come from a man aged 18-30 years with glioma.

The rearrangement links TRBV15 to TRBJ2-1; 14 positions match TRBD2. Germline values: CDR1 LNHNV, CDR2 YYDKDF (reference sequence). Germline trimming cut 4 bases from V and 1 base from J; bases unmatched to any gene: 9. The CDR3 contains 19 residues. The CDR3 DNA follows: TGTGCCACCAGCACCCCTGGGACTAGCGGGAGTTCGTCCTACAATGAGCAGTTCTTC. The encoded protein is CATSTPGTSGSSSYNEQFF.

This sequence joins TRBV7-2 and TRBJ1-2; D remains ambiguous. The length of the CDR3 is 13 residues. Trimming shortened V by 1 base and J by 3 bases, and 6 bases separated the two germline ends. CDR1 is SGHTA, CDR2 FQGNSA, per germline. CDR3 amino acids: CASSLVGDYGYTF. DNA of the CDR3: TGTGCCAGCAGCTTAGTCGGAGACTATGGCTACACCTTC.

A few counts support this clone. The chain carries TRBV27 and TRBJ2-2; D not certain. V lost 0 bases and J lost 2, with 4 bases in between. Germline CDR1 reads MNHEY; CDR2 reads SMNVEV (reference sequence). The CDR3 has 14 residues. The CDR3: CASSLSINTGELFF. The DNA of the CDR3 is TGTGCCAGCAGTTTATCGATCAACACCGGGGAGCTGTTTTTT.

This clone was found a few times. The rearrangement uses TRBV15 and TRBJ2-5; 8 nucleotides match TRBD2. V was clipped by 3 bases and J by 7 bases; unmatched bases: 7. The CDR3 length is 14 residues. Germline V gives CDR1 LNHNV, CDR2 YYDKDF (reference sequence). The chain's CDR3 is CATSRVGGVGTQYF. DNA of the CDR3: TGTGCCACCAGCAGGGTCGGGGGGGTCGGGACCCAGTACTTC.

The chain has TRBV5-8 and TRBJ1-5, with D tentatively TRBD1 (5 bases). The CDR3 is 15 amino acids. Trimming shortened V by 4 bases and J by 2 bases, and 13 bases separated the two germline ends. CDR1 is SGHTS, CDR2 YDEGEE, per germline. The chain's CDR3 is CASSPGPSGNQPQHF. The CDR3 coding sequence is TGTGCCAGCAGCCCGGGACCCTCGGGCAATCAGCCCCAGCATTTT.

The V gene is TRBV13, the J gene TRBJ1-4; tentatively, D is TRBD1 (6 bases). In germline, CDR1 is PRHDT, CDR2 FYEKMQ (reference sequence). V was trimmed by 8 bases and J by 11 bases, leaving 18 bases between them. This CDR3 has 13 amino acids. CDR3 DNA sequence: TGTGCCAGCGGCAAAGTTCAGGACAGCAAACTGTTTTTT. Its protein product is CASGKVQDSKLFF.

This clone was seen a single time. This chain links TRBV28 with TRBJ2-7, with a possible D match to TRBD2 (6 bases). Germline V gene sequence: CDR1 MDHEN, CDR2 SYDVKM. Deletions cut 8 bases from V and 7 bases from J, with 15 bases between. This CDR3 contains 12 residues. CDR3 in amino acids: CASGVGAGEQYF. CDR3 bases: TGTGCCAGCGGTGTAGGGGCGGGGGAGCAGTACTTC.

The DNA for the CDR3 is TGTGCCAGCAGTGTTCGACACCCGTGGGGGCGGGAGCAGTACTTC. It translates to CASSVRHPWGREQYF. J is TRBJ2-7 and V is TRBV6-1; TRBD1 might be the D (6 bases). The length of the CDR3 is 15 residues. Germline V gives CDR1 MNHNS, CDR2 SASEGT. Trimming removed 4 bases from V and 7 bases from J, with 20 bases in between.

This chain links TRBV6-1 with TRBJ2-5; possibly TRBD2 for D (6 bases). Looked up from germline, CDR1 is MNHNS and CDR2 is SASEGT. The V gene lost 4 bases and the J gene lost 4 bases, with 16 bases spanning the gap. The CDR3 extends over 15 amino acids. The CDR3: CASSGQWGERETQYF. CDR3 bases: TGTGCCAGCAGTGGGCAATGGGGGGAGAGAGAGACCCAGTACTTC.

V is TRBV30 and J is TRBJ1-5; tentative D call: TRBD1 (6 bases). Trimming removed 2 bases from V and 2 bases from J, with 16 bases in between. CDR1 is GTSNPN and CDR2 is SVGIG in the germline V gene (reference sequence). This CDR3 has 16 amino acids. The CDR3 protein is CAWSPRGGGGNQPQHF. The CDR3, as DNA: TGTGCCTGGAGTCCCCGAGGAGGGGGTGGCAATCAGCCCCAGCATTTT.

The gene calls are TRBV7-6 and TRBJ1-2; D gene unclear. The CDR3 runs to 16 residues. The ends were cut back, 1 base at V and 0 bases at J, with 12 bases in the middle. CDR1 and CDR2 (germline): SGHVS, FNYEAQ. In DNA form, the CDR3 reads TGTGCCAGCAGCTTAGGACCCCCGGGTTCTAACTATGGCTACACCTTC. As protein: CASSLGPPGSNYGYTF. Looking up the rest from reference TRBV7-6 and TRBJ1-2 gives the full variable domain: GAGVSQSPRYKVTKRGQDVALRCDPISGHVSLYWYRQALGQGPEFLTYFNYEAQQDKSGLPNDRFSAERPEGSISTLTIQRTEQRDSAMYRCASSLGPPGSNYGYTFGSGTRLTVV.

The sample holds one count of this clone. The V call is TRBV7-2, the J call TRBJ2-5, with TRBD1 matching over 8 bases. The CDR3 covers 14 residues. Germline-derived CDR1 and CDR2 are SGHTA and FQGNSA. J was trimmed by 5 bases and V by 3 bases; bases with no gene match: 5. CDR3 nucleotide sequence: TGTGCCAGCAGCTTCTTCGGACAGGGTGAGACCCAGTACTTC. It encodes CASSFFGQGETQYF.

In this sample, this clone turned up a few times. The chain employs TRBV7-2 and TRBJ1-5; 9 positions match TRBD1. V shed 7 bases and J 2 bases; nucleotides not matched to a gene: 6. CDR3 length: 15 residues. Germline CDR1 SGHTA, CDR2 FQGNSA. The CDR3 region is CASTSGQGRNQPQHF. Here the CDR3 DNA reads TGTGCCAGCACCTCGGGACAGGGCCGCAATCAGCCCCAGCATTTT.

This chain uses TRBV29-1 with TRBJ1-2; 7 bases are a match to TRBD1. The junction had 8 bases not matched to a gene; V was cut back by 5 bases and J by 8 bases. Per germline, CDR1 SQVTM and CDR2 ANQGSEA. The CDR3 extends over 12 amino acids. The CDR3 protein is CSVPGQVYGYTF. The CDR3 coding sequence is TGCAGCGTTCCCGGACAGGTGTACGGCTACACCTTC.

The gene calls are TRBV6-1 and TRBJ1-2; weak D call: TRBD1 (6 bases). The CDR3 is 15 amino acids. Germline CDR1 and CDR2: MNHNS and SASEGT. V lost 2 bases and J lost 7, with 17 bases in between. The DNA for the CDR3 is TGTGCCAGCAGTGAACCCGACAGGTTGACGGGTGGCTACACCTTC. Amino acid sequence: CASSEPDRLTGGYTF.